This T cell receptor beta chain was profiled in a study of T cells in localized non-small cell lung cancer. Study observations and caveats: With higher T cell density in blood came longer overall survival. Tumor trailed uninvolved adjacent lung in T cell clonality, which peaked there.

The CDR3 runs 14 residues. The V gene's germline CDR1 is SGHTA and CDR2 FQGTGA. The V end lost 0 bases, the J end lost 4 bases, and 9 bases lay between the germline ends. In this sample, this clone turned up once. What it binds is unknown. Produced via immunoSEQ multiplex PCR; TCRdb's table is partial and in-frame only. The sample includes approximately 31,000 clones, around 90% seen only once; the top ten take 15% to 20%. The rearrangement joins TRBV7-3 to TRBJ1-2, with D possibly TRBD1 on 5 matching bases. Source: peripheral blood mononuclear cells, taken before any cancer treatment. This clonotype originated in a man between 40 and 69 years old with stage III lung adenocarcinoma. The CDR3 loop is CASSLTGESYGYTF. CDR3 coding DNA: TGTGCCAGCAGCTTAACGGGGGAGAGCTATGGCTACACCTTC.